This T cell receptor beta chain emerged from a study of molecular identifiers for immune sequencing clone quantification. Per the germline V gene, CDR1 is LGHNA and CDR2 is YSLEER. The CDR3 has 15 amino acids. V was clipped by 0 bases and J by 8 bases, with 14 bases between them. Broader study findings: Jurkat TCR RNA that was spiked in from one cell was reportedly detectable among one million naive cells.

Notes on this clonotype: What it binds is not known.

It was with previously described methods and listed TCR primers that bulk TCR libraries were made. TCRdb processed the PCR reads anew with MiXCR; each CDR3 protein has one entry. The sample shows more than 450,000 distinct CDR3 sequences, 20% to 25% of them seen only once. Isolation of naive CD8 T cells was achieved by sorting on a CD8+CD4-CCR7+CD45RA+ phenotype. The sequence derives from a human donor in good health. Some libraries in this study had Jurkat cell RNA spiked in. The V and J genes are TRBV4-3 and TRBJ2-1; D call uncertain. The sequencing sample was made of naive CD8+ T cells from blood, with Jurkat cell RNA spiked in. Subset defined: FACS-sorted CD8+CD4-CCR7+CD45RA+ naive T cells. Here the CDR3 reads CASSQDRAGYDEQFF. The CDR3 bases are TGCGCCAGCAGCCAAGATCGTGCCGGATACGATGAGCAGTTCTTC.